The 26 T cell receptor beta chains presented below share a single source sample, sequenced in a study of T-cell memory formation after mild COVID-19. Via MiXCR, TCRdb re-called the 5' RACE reads, giving one row per CDR3 protein. Here the sample spans 300,000 to 350,000 distinct CDR3 sequences, about 13% being singletons. Material for sequencing was PBMCs or a T cell subset sorted from them (not recorded which). The receptors shown here come from a man between 18 and 35 years old who had mild COVID-19 (a few samples of this study predate the infection). Cell type and time point are not known.

As regards this clonotype: One junction end does not reproduce the germline sequence, and a read error may be involved. The J gene is TRBJ2-7, the V gene TRBV12-3 or TRBV12-4; D perhaps matches TRBD2 (5 bases). This CDR3 comprises 12 residues. The CDR3 loop reads CVSSRGSALRYF. In DNA form, the CDR3 reads TGTGTCAGCAGCCGCGGGTCCGCGCTGCGGTACTTC.

A few counts support this clonotype. The rearrangement joins TRBV6-2 or TRBV6-3 to TRBJ1-2, with D hard to call. The CDR3 is 17 amino acids. Germline lookup yields CDR1 MNHEY and CDR2 SVGEGT. Trimming left V 2 bases short and J 4 bases short, with 20 bases between. As DNA, the CDR3 is TGTGCCAGCAGTTACGAGTCAGGCCTCCCGAAGGGCTATGGCTACACCTTC. It codes for CASSYESGLPKGYGYTF.

V is TRBV5-1 and J is TRBJ1-1; TRBD1 matches at 7 bases. Germline lookup yields CDR1 SGHRS and CDR2 YFSETQ. With 4 bases clipped from V and 5 bases from J, the junction kept 5 bases outside the gene matches. The CDR3 is made up of 13 amino acids. The CDR3 nucleotides read TGCGCCAGCAGCCGAAGGGGGCAGACTGAAGCTTTCTTT. Encoded protein: CASSRRGQTEAFF. Variable domain in full (rest from reference TRBV5-1 and TRBJ1-1): KAGVTQTPRYLIKTRGQQVTLSCSPISGHRSVSWYQQTPGQGLQFLFEYFSETQRNKGNFPGRFSGRQFSNSRSEMNVSTLELGDSALYLCASSRRGQTEAFFGQGTRLTVV.

This clonotype has only a few counts. V usage is TRBV4-2 and J usage is TRBJ1-3; TRBD1 is a possible D gene (5 bases). Germline-derived CDR1 and CDR2 are LGHNA and YNFKEQ. V shed 3 bases and J shed 4 bases, with 10 bases lying between them. This CDR3 spans 14 amino acids. In nucleotides, the CDR3 is TGTGCCAGCAGCCAGCAGGGTGACGGAAACACCATATATTTT. It specifies CASSQQGDGNTIYF.

The chain is built from TRBV19 and TRBJ2-3; D unresolved. This CDR3 has 11 residues. Germline V gives CDR1 LNHDA, CDR2 SQIVND (reference sequence). The ends were cut back, 7 bases at V and 7 bases at J, with 9 bases in the middle. CDR3 sequence: CASTSRHTQYF. The CDR3 bases are TGTGCCAGTACCTCCCGGCATACGCAGTATTTT.

V gene TRBV5-4 combines with J gene TRBJ2-3, with 7 nucleotides matching TRBD1. The germline gives CDR1 SGHNT, CDR2 YYREEE (reference sequence). The CDR3 totals 14 residues. After removal of 4 bases from V and 3 bases from J, the junction contained 5 bases not matched to a gene. CDR3 in DNA: TGTGCCAGCAGCGCAGACAGGGTGACAGATACGCAGTATTTT. Translated, it gives CASSADRVTDTQYF.

This chain links TRBV19 with TRBJ1-1; no clear D. The ends were cut back, 3 bases at V and 11 bases at J, with 16 bases in the middle. The length of the CDR3 is 13 residues. The germline gives CDR1 LNHDA, CDR2 SQIVND (reference sequence). The CDR3 coding sequence is TGTGCCAGTAGTATTGACGCCCGGCGATGGGCTTTCTTT. Its translation is CASSIDARRWAFF.

The chain employs TRBV7-8 and TRBJ1-5; 9 nucleotides align to TRBD1. Per the germline V gene, CDR1 is SGHVS and CDR2 is FQNEAQ. The CDR3 runs 14 residues. V gave up 5 bases and J gave up 9 bases; unmatched junction bases: 8. CDR3 sequence reads: CASSLRTGEWPQHF. CDR3 coding DNA: TGTGCCAGCAGCCTCCGGACAGGGGAGTGGCCCCAGCATTTT.

The V call is TRBV5-1, the J call TRBJ2-5; 7 nucleotides line up with TRBD1. The trim removed 6 bases at V and 1 base at J, leaving 6 bases unmatched. The CDR3 is made up of 14 amino acids. Per germline, CDR1 SGHRS and CDR2 YFSETQ. CDR3 region: CASTQGDSQETQYF. The CDR3 DNA reads TGCGCCAGCACCCAGGGGGACAGCCAAGAGACCCAGTACTTC.

The chain carries TRBV28 and TRBJ2-3; D call uncertain. CDR1 MDHEN and CDR2 SYDVKM come from the germline V gene. The V end was cut by 5 bases, the J end by 2 bases, with 8 bases between. CDR3 length: 13 residues. The CDR3 loop reads CASSGSNTDTQYF. CDR3 DNA: TGTGCCAGCAGTGGGTCTAACACAGATACGCAGTATTTT.

The chain has TRBV5-6 and TRBJ1-2; 9 bases align to TRBD1. This CDR3 comprises 16 residues. Per germline, CDR1 SGHDT and CDR2 YYEEEE. Germline trimming cut 0 bases from V and 4 bases from J; bases unmatched to any gene: 7. This chain's CDR3 is CASSLALPTGGYGYTF. The CDR3 nucleotides are TGTGCCAGCAGCTTGGCCCTACCGACAGGGGGCTATGGCTACACCTTC. The variable domain in full, completed from reference TRBV5-6 and TRBJ1-2, reads DAGVTQSPTHLIKTRGQQVTLRCSPKSGHDTVSWYQQALGQGPQFIFQYYEEEERQRGNFPDRFSGHQFPNYSSELNVNALLLGDSALYLCASSLALPTGGYGYTFGSGTRLTVV.

This clonotype was seen only a few times. The chain links TRBV7-8 to TRBJ2-7, with no clear D. The V end was cut by 5 bases, the J end by 0 bases, with 20 bases between. This CDR3 region has 17 residues. Germline values: CDR1 SGHVS, CDR2 FQNEAQ. Here the CDR3 DNA reads TGTGCCAGCAGCAAAAGGCCTGTTGGGGTAAGCTCCTACGAGCAGTACGTC. It codes for CASSKRPVGVSSYEQYV.

This clonotype came up a few times. The V and J genes are TRBV5-1 and TRBJ2-1; 7 bases are shared with TRBD2. The CDR3 length is 16 residues. J gave up 6 bases and V 2 bases, and 11 bases lay outside the gene matches. Germline CDR1 SGHRS, CDR2 YFSETQ. CDR3 DNA: TGCGCCAGCAGCTTCGGTGCAAGCGGGGCCCTCAATGAGCAGTTCTTC. Translation: CASSFGASGALNEQFF.

For the CDR3, the DNA is TGCGCCAGCAGCTTCCGGGGCGGGATGGACACTGAAGCTTTCTTT. This translates into CASSFRGGMDTEAFF. The chain employs TRBV5-1 and TRBJ1-1; weak D call: TRBD1 (5 bases). V lost 2 bases and J lost 3, with 14 bases in between. The CDR3 is 15 residues long. Germline lookup yields CDR1 SGHRS and CDR2 YFSETQ.

This clonotype has a handful of counts. The V call is TRBV2, the J call TRBJ2-3, with TRBD2 identical over 7 bases. The V and J ends lost 8 bases and 0 bases, in that order; junction bases with no gene match: 8. This CDR3 spans 15 amino acids. Per germline, CDR1 SNHLY and CDR2 FYNNEI. The CDR3 is CASGQERESTDTQYF. The CDR3 coding sequence is TGTGCCAGCGGGCAGGAGCGGGAAAGCACAGATACGCAGTATTTT.

The V call is TRBV12-3 or TRBV12-4, the J call TRBJ1-2; 7 bases match TRBD1. The CDR3 totals 13 residues. Trimming removed 4 bases from V and 11 bases from J; junction bases left unmatched: 10. The CDR3 reads CASSSDRRSGYTF. The DNA of the CDR3 is TGTGCCAGCAGTTCGGACAGGAGGTCTGGGTACACCTTC.

This clonotype has a handful of counts. V usage is TRBV20-1 and J usage is TRBJ1-1, with 7 bases that match TRBD1. The V gene's germline CDR1 is DFQATT and CDR2 SNEGSKA (reference sequence). This CDR3 is built from 14 residues. J was trimmed by 1 base and V by 6 bases; bases with no gene match: 8. The CDR3 loop reads CSAPTRTGNTEAFF. In nucleotides, the CDR3 is TGCAGTGCGCCGACTAGGACAGGGAACACTGAAGCTTTCTTT.

The V call is TRBV2, the J call TRBJ1-4; D is unresolved. Trimming shortened V by 6 bases and J by 2 bases, and 7 bases separated the two germline ends. Looked up from germline, CDR1 is SNHLY and CDR2 is FYNNEI. The CDR3 totals 13 residues. In DNA, the CDR3 is TGTGCCAGCAGACGCGGGACTAATGAAAAACTGTTTTTT. Its translation: CASRRGTNEKLFF.

The sample holds a few counts of this clonotype. The rearrangement uses TRBV20-1 and TRBJ1-2; TRBD1 matches at 7 bases. Germline lookup yields CDR1 DFQATT and CDR2 SNEGSKA (reference sequence). V was clipped by 6 bases and J by 4 bases; unmatched bases: 8. This CDR3 is built from 13 residues. The CDR3 sequence: CSATGTELYGYTF. In DNA form, the CDR3 reads TGCAGTGCAACCGGGACAGAACTCTATGGCTACACCTTC.

The chain carries TRBV6-6 and TRBJ2-7; no reliable D call. V was pared by 6 bases and J by 3 bases, with 15 bases between. The CDR3 totals 14 residues. Looked up from germline, CDR1 is MNHNY and CDR2 is SVGAGI (reference sequence). The CDR3 DNA reads as TGTGCCAGCAGACAAACCGGGTCGTACTACGAGCAGTACTTC. Encoded protein: CASRQTGSYYEQYF.

This clonotype was seen repeatedly, ten times or more. V is TRBV10-2 and J is TRBJ1-1; 7 bases are shared with TRBD1. The trim removed 6 bases at V and 3 bases at J, leaving 4 bases unmatched. Germline V CDR1 and CDR2: WSHSY, SAAADI. The CDR3 loop spans 13 amino acids. CDR3 coding DNA: TGCGCCAGCAGACAGGGGCGGGACACTGAAGCTTTCTTT. As protein: CASRQGRDTEAFF.

The gene calls are TRBV4-3 and TRBJ2-5; D is possibly TRBD1 or TRBD2 (5 bases each). Trimming left V 4 bases short and J 4 bases short, with 7 bases between. This CDR3 is 12 amino acids long. Germline assignment: CDR1 LGHNA and CDR2 YSLEER. CDR3 amino acids: CASSRDGETQYF. In nucleotides, the CDR3 is TGCGCCAGCAGCCGGGACGGAGAGACCCAGTACTTC.

The chain uses TRBV20-1 and TRBJ2-7; no clear D gene. The CDR3 runs to 14 residues. Germline CDR1 DFQATT, CDR2 SNEGSKA (reference sequence). Trimming left V 6 bases short and J 1 base short, with 16 bases between. This chain's CDR3 is CSAVPPSSSYEQYV. The CDR3, as DNA: TGCAGTGCCGTACCACCCAGCTCTTCCTACGAGCAGTACGTC.

The chain links TRBV14 to TRBJ2-4; possibly TRBD2 for D (6 bases). In germline, CDR1 is SGHDN, CDR2 FVKESK. The ends were cut back, 0 bases at V and 10 bases at J, with 16 bases in the middle. The CDR3 sequence is 15 residues long. The CDR3 DNA reads TGTGCCAGCAGCCAAGACAGCGCACGGCGGGGTATTCAGTACTTC. Translation gives CASSQDSARRGIQYF.

V and J are TRBV7-6 and TRBJ1-5, with D unresolved. V was shortened by 5 bases and J by 14 bases, with 19 bases between the two germline ends. The CDR3 is made up of 13 amino acids. Germline-derived CDR1 and CDR2 are SGHVS and FNYEAQ. Here the CDR3 DNA reads TGTGCCAGCAGCAGCAGATCCGGGAGAGTAAAGCATTTT. This translates into CASSSRSGRVKHF.

This clonotype was observed a few times. The V gene is TRBV9, the J gene TRBJ2-7; the D gene is possibly TRBD2 (5 bases). The length of the CDR3 is 13 residues. Trimming stripped 4 bases from V and 5 bases from J, with 13 bases between. Germline V gene lookup returns CDR1 SGDLS and CDR2 YYNGEE. The CDR3 protein is CASSPTGIHEQYF. CDR3 nucleotide sequence: TGTGCCAGCAGCCCAACGGGAATCCACGAGCAGTACTTC.